The TCR beta chain under discussion was sequenced for a study of cytomegalovirus exposure and HLA in healthy donors. Primers for the PCR totalled 60 Vbeta and 13 Jbeta. Sequencing was performed with immunoSEQ multiplex PCR; in TCRdb, only in-frame clones are kept and a portion is missing. Of around 180,000 clones listed, 65% to 90% are singletons. The V gene end was trimmed by 7 bases and the J gene end by 6 bases; junction bases not matched to a gene: 6. Germline CDR1 reads SNHLY; CDR2 reads FYNNEI. This CDR3 contains 14 residues. In the case of this clone: Antigen: not known.

Study-level findings and limits: Earlier results showed most TCR beta V segments being productive about 90% or about 30% of the time. Among TCR beta chains, those listed as cytomegalovirus-associated numbered over 150.

The gene calls are TRBV2 and TRBJ2-2; 9 positions agree with TRBD1. This receptor was taken from a girl aged 2-10 years in good health and CMV-seropositive. Sequenced input: PBMCs. CDR3 region: CASNDRGRAGELFF. CDR3 sequence (DNA): TGTGCCAGCAACGACAGGGGGAGGGCCGGGGAGCTGTTTTTT.